Listed below are T cell receptor beta chains from one sample, sequenced in a study of Graves' ophthalmopathy and Graves' hyperthyroidism. A single record per CDR3 protein comes from TCRdb applying MiXCR to the multiplex PCR reads. The table records roughly 1.1 million distinct CDR3 sequences, about 38% of them present only once. The sample taken for sequencing was peripheral blood or thyroid tissue (not recorded which). The receptors were gathered from an adult man with Graves' hyperthyroidism. The CDR3 runs from the conserved cysteine through the conserved F or W. The D gene is left open where the match is weak. Not every row has a clone size; where given, it reads once, few, many or a size class.

TRBJ1-6	TRBV20-1	many	TRBD1	TGCAGTGCCCCAACTCCAGGGGGGGATTCACCCCTCCACTTT	CSAPTPGGDSPLHF
TRBJ1-1	TRBV7-9	NA	NA	TGTGCCAGCAGCCCAGGAGGAATGAGGGCTTTCTTT	CASSPGGMRAFF
TRBJ1-6	TRBV2	once	NA	TGTGCCAGCAGTTTCATCCCACTGTCGGGAGGAGGTTCACCCCTCCACTTT	CASSFIPLSGGGSPLHF
TRBJ2-7	TRBV5-5	few	TRBD1	TGTGCCAGCAGCTTAAGGGGCAAGACAGGGGCCTACTGGGAGCAGTACTTC	CASSLRGKTGAYWEQYF
TRBJ2-6	TRBV10-3	NA	NA	TGTGCCATCAGTGAGCGAGGGACAGGGGCCAACGTCCTGACTTTC	CAISERGTGANVLTF
TRBJ2-7	TRBV6-5	few	NA	TGTGCCAGCAGGGTTCCCAGCTCCTACGAGCAGTACTTC	CASRVPSSYEQYF
TRBJ2-7	TRBV7-3	many	TRBD1	TGTGCCAGCAGCCCTGACAGGGGGCATTTCGAGCAGTACTTC	CASSPDRGHFEQYF
TRBJ2-7	TRBV7-6	few	NA	TGTGCCAGCAGCTTATTTTGGAGGACAAGCCCCTCACCTACGGGGGAGCAGTACTTC	CASSLFWRTSPSPTGEQYF
TRBJ2-7	TRBV24-1	few	NA	TGTCCCCCCACAGGTTACGAGCAGTACTTC	CPPTGYEQYF
TRBJ1-5	TRBV6-5	few	TRBD1	TGTGCCAGCAACACCGGGACAGGGTACCACGAGCATTTT	CASNTGTGYHEHF
TRBJ2-2	TRBV10-2	few	NA	TGCGCCAGCAGTGAGGACGGCACCGGGGAGCTGTTTTTT	CASSEDGTGELFF
TRBJ1-4	TRBV20-1	NA	NA	TGCAGTGCTAAGGCCGGGACAACTAATGAAAAACTGTTTTTT	CSAKAGTTNEKLFF
TRBJ2-2	TRBV4-1	NA	TRBD2	TGCGCCAGCAGCCAACCCAGTAGCGGGAGCACCGGGGAGCTGTTTTTT	CASSQPSSGSTGELFF
TRBJ2-7	TRBV29-1	many	NA	TGCAGCGTTCTGCACAGGTCAGGAGAGCAGTACTTC	CSVLHRSGEQYF
TRBJ2-7	TRBV5-1	many	TRBD1	TGCGCCAGCAGCTGGACAGGGGTGGACGAGCAGTACTTC	CASSWTGVDEQYF
TRBJ1-6	TRBV6-5	many	NA	TGTGCCAGCAGGGAGGACAACTCCTATAATTCACCCCTCCACTTT	CASREDNSYNSPLHF
TRBJ2-1	TRBV29-1	NA	NA	TGCAGCGTTGAACGACGGACCTACAATGAGCAGTTCTTC	CSVERRTYNEQFF
TRBJ1-1	TRBV7-3	NA	TRBD1	TGTGCCAGCAGCAAGGACAGGGGGCTAGCTTTCTTT	CASSKDRGLAFF
TRBJ1-6	TRBV7-8	NA	NA	TGTGCCAGCAGCTTACACACCCAGGGCCCCCTCCACTTT	CASSLHTQGPLHF
TRBJ1-6	TRBV2	once	NA	TGTGCTAGAGTCAGGGTCGGGAGTTCACCCCTCCACTTT	CARVRVGSSPLHF
TRBJ2-5	TRBV7-9	NA	NA	TGTGCCAGCAGCCAGCCAAATCAGCCCCAGTACTTC	CASSQPNQPQYF
TRBJ2-7	TRBV29-1	NA	TRBD1	TGCAGCGTGATGGGACAGGGGGTCGATCAGTACTTC	CSVMGQGVDQYF
TRBJ1-1	TRBV19	few	TRBD1	TGTGCCAGTAGTATTGGACAGGGGGCTACTGAAGCTTTCTTT	CASSIGQGATEAFF
TRBJ1-2	TRBV11-2	many	NA	TGTGCCAGCAGCTTCCAGACGGATTTCTATGGCTACACCTTC	CASSFQTDFYGYTF
TRBJ2-7	TRBV12-3/TRBV12-4	NA	NA	TGTGCCAGCAAGAACAGGGAGACCTACGAGCAGCACTTC	CASKNRETYEQHF
TRBJ2-7	TRBV7-2	many	NA	TGTGCCAGCAGCCCGAGGGCCGGACCCTACGAGCAGTACTTC	CASSPRAGPYEQYF
TRBJ2-7	TRBV7-2	NA	TRBD2	TGTGCCAGCAGCCAAGATCCCCGGACTAGCGGGAGCTACGAGCAGTACTTC	CASSQDPRTSGSYEQYF
TRBJ2-7	TRBV5-1	NA	NA	TGCGCCAGCAGCGTCCACACTGGGGTCGGGGAAACCTACGAGCAGTACTTC	CASSVHTGVGETYEQYF
TRBJ2-2	TRBV4-1	few	NA	TGCGCCAGCAGCCAGGCTGCCGCGAACACCGGGGAGCTGTTTTTT	CASSQAAANTGELFF
TRBJ2-1	TRBV29-1	NA	NA	TGCAGCGTTGAAGAGAAGAGTGGCCTAGAGCAGTTCTTC	CSVEEKSGLEQFF
TRBJ1-1	TRBV10-3	NA	NA	TGTGCCATCAGAACCATAAGAGGACAGCTTGAAGCTTTCTTT	CAIRTIRGQLEAFF
TRBJ1-1	TRBV20-1	NA	NA	TGCAGTGCTAGAAAGGGGTCGGGGAACACTGAAGCTTTCTTT	CSARKGSGNTEAFF
TRBJ2-5	TRBV7-2	NA	TRBD2	TGTGCCAGCAGCCCCCGGCGCGGGGGGGCGGTGGCCCAGTACTTC	CASSPRRGGAVAQYF
TRBJ1-1	TRBV29-1	many	NA	TGCAGCGTTGTTTTTAGGATTTCGAACACTGAAGCTTTCTTT	CSVVFRISNTEAFF
TRBJ2-2	TRBV5-1	few	NA	TGCGCCAGCAGTCAGACGTTCGCGAACACCGGGGAGCTGTTTTTT	CASSQTFANTGELFF
TRBJ1-5	TRBV10-3	few	NA	TGTGCCATCAGTGCCCAGACCGCTCCCGGGGGTCAGCCCCAGCATTTT	CAISAQTAPGGQPQHF
TRBJ2-7	TRBV6-6	many	NA	TGTGCCAGCAGTTTCTGGGGAGAGGTGGGGCAGTACTTC	CASSFWGEVGQYF
TRBJ2-5	TRBV7-9	many	NA	TGTGCCAGCAGCCCAAAGGGAGGCCGTAGAGAGACCCAGTACTTC	CASSPKGGRRETQYF
TRBJ2-2	TRBV4-1	NA	TRBD2	TGCGCCAGCAGCCAAGAGCCGCCGGGACTAGCGGGGACCGGGGAGCTGTTTTTT	CASSQEPPGLAGTGELFF
TRBJ2-5	TRBV7-9	NA	NA	TGTGCCAGCAGCTTGGGGGGATCGGCGGAGACCCAGTACTTC	CASSLGGSAETQYF
TRBJ2-5	TRBV7-9	NA	TRBD1	TGTGCCAGCAGGAAAACAGGGGGCCCTCTCCAAGAGACCCAGTACTTC	CASRKTGGPLQETQYF
TRBJ1-5	TRBV20-1	NA	NA	TGCAGTGCTAGAGCTTCAGGGGAGAATCAGCCCCAGCATTTT	CSARASGENQPQHF
TRBJ2-5	TRBV29-1	NA	TRBD2	TGCAGCGTTGTAACTAGCGGGATCCTACAAGAGACCCAGTACTTC	CSVVTSGILQETQYF
TRBJ2-7	TRBV5-6	few	TRBD2	TGTGCCAGCAGCCGACGCGGGAGGGTGTCCTACGAGCAGTACTTC	CASSRRGRVSYEQYF
TRBJ2-7	TRBV5-1	NA	NA	TGCGCCAGCAGCCTGGAGGTTCGGAACAGGTTGACCTACGAGCAGTACTTC	CASSLEVRNRLTYEQYF
TRBJ2-5	TRBV10-3	NA	NA	TGTGCCACCCGAGGTGGAGGGGGCGAGGAGACCCAGTACTTC	CATRGGGGEETQYF
TRBJ1-1	TRBV10-2	NA	NA	NA	CACSVDGTGGFSTEAFF